This T cell receptor (beta chain) derives from a study of CD8 T cell repertoires and HIV-1 epitope variants. Study observations and caveats: Roughly nine antigen-specific TCR beta clonotypes were found; five to seven seemed cross-reactive to variants.

TCRdb keeps only in-frame clones here, not all; method: immunoSEQ multiplex PCR. The sample carries about 90,000 clones, around 75% recorded once. About this clone itself: The antigen remains unidentified.

Trimming stripped 4 bases from V and 3 bases from J, with 18 bases between. From germline, CDR1 is MGHDK and CDR2 SYGVNS. This CDR3 is built from 16 residues. This clonotype was sampled from a male donor with HIV. Sequencing input: uncultured baseline CD8+ T cells from peripheral blood mononuclear cells (PBMCs). V usage is TRBV25-1 and J usage is TRBJ1-2; maybe TRBD1 (5 bases). In nucleotides, the CDR3 is TGTGCCAGCAGTGCCACAGGCACTCGTGGCCACTATGGCTACACCTTC. It translates to CASSATGTRGHYGYTF.